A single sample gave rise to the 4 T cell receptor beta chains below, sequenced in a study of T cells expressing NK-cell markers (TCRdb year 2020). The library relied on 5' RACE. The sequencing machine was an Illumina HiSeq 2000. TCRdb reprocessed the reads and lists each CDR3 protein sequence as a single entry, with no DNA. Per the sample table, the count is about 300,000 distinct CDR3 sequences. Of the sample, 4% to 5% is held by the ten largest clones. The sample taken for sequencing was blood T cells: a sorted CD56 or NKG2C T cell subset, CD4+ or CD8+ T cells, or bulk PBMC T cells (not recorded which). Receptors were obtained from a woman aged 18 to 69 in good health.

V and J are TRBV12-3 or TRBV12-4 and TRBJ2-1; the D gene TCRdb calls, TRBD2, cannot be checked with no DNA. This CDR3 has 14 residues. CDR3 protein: CASSGPREAHEQFF.

The chain's CDR3 is CSAPGSNYGYTF. The chain couples TRBV20-1 to TRBJ1-2; without DNA, the TCRdb call of TRBD1 cannot be checked. The CDR3 runs to 12 residues. Germline V lookup: CDR1 DFQATT, CDR2 SNEGSKA (reference sequence).

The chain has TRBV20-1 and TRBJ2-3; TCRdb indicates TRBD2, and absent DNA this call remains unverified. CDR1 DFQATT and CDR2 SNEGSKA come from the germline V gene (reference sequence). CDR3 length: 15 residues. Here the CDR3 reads CSAQQGLADTDTQYF.

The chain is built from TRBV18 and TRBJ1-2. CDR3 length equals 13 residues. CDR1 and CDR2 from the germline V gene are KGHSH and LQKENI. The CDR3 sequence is CASSSRADYGYTF.